This TCR beta chain stems from a study of T cells in Graves' hyperthyroidism and ophthalmopathy. Study results and limitations: Separation of ophthalmopathy from stable hyperthyroidism was achieved by a 13 V-J model. The blood repertoire included most of the expanded thyroid clonotypes above 0.001.

V was pared by 0 bases and J by 11 bases, with 5 bases of the junction left unmatched. Germline V gene data show CDR1 as DFQATT and CDR2 as SNEGSKA (reference sequence). This CDR3 region has 13 residues. Pregnant or lactating patients were excluded, as were those with uncontrolled infection or other autoimmune disease. The diagnostic basis comprised clinical symptoms, serum thyroxine and TRAb, thyroid ultrasound and orbital computed tomography. TCR beta CDR3 regions were amplified from RNA. HTBI primers were the set used in a first-round RT-PCR of the TCR CDR3. TCRdb reanalysed the multiplex PCR reads using MiXCR and keeps one entry per CDR3 protein. The profile shows 400,000 or so distinct CDR3 sequences, over 12% of them singletons. This clonotype was counted many times. Its antigen remains unknown.

The chain joins TRBV20-1 to TRBJ2-2; 8 bases are a match to TRBD2. Sequenced material: blood. This clonotype originated in a man aged 50 or older with Graves' ophthalmopathy. The CDR3 nucleotides are TGCAGTGCTAGAGATCAGGTAGCGGGAGAGCTGTTTTTT. Its protein product is CSARDQVAGELFF.